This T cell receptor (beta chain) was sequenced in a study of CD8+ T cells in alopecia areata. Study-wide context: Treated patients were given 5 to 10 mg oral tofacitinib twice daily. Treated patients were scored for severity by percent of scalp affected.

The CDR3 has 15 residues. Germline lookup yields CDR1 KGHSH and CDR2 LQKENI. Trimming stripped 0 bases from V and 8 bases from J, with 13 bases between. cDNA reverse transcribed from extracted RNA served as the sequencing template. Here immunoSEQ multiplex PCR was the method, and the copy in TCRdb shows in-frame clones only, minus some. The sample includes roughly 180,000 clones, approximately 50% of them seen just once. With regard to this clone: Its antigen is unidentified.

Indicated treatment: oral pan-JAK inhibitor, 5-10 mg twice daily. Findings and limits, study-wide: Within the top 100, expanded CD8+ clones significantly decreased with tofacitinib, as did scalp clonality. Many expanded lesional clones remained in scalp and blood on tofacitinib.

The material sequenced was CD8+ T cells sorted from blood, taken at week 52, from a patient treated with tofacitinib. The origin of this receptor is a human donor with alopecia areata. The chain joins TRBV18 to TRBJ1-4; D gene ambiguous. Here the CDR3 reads CASSPPSQAGEKLFF. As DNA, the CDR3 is TGTGCCAGCTCACCACCGAGCCAGGCGGGAGAAAAACTGTTTTTT.